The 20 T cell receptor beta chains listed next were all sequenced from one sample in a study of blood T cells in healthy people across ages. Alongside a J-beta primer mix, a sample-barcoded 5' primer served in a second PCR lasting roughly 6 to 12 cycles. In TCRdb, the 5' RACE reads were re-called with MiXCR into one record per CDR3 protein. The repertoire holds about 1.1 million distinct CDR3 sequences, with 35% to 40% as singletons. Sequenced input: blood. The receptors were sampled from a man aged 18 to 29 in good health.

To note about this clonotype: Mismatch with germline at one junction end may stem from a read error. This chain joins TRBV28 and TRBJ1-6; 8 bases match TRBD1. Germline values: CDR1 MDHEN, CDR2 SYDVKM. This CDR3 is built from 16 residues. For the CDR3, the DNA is TGTGCCAGCAGTTTAGGACAGGGTCACCGCAGTTCACCCCCCCACTTT. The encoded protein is CASSLGQGHRSSPPHF.

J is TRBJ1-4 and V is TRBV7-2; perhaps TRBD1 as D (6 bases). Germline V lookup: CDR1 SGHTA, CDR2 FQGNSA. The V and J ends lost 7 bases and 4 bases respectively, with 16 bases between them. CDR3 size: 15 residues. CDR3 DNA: TGTGCCAGCAATACAGGGCCCGTCCGTAATGAAAAACTGTTTTTT. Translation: CASNTGPVRNEKLFF.

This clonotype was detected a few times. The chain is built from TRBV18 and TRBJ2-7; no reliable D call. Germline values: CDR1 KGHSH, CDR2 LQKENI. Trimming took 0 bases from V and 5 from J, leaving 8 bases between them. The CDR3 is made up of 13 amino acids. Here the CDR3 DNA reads TGTGCCAGCTCACCACCGGGGAATCACGAGCAGTACTTC. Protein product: CASSPPGNHEQYF. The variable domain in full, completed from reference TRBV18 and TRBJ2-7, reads NAGVMQNPRHLVRRRGQEARLRCSPMKGHSHVYWYRQLPEEGLKFMVYLQKENIIDESGMPKERFSAEFPKEGPSILRIQQVVRGDSAAYFCASSPPGNHEQYFGPGTRLTVT.

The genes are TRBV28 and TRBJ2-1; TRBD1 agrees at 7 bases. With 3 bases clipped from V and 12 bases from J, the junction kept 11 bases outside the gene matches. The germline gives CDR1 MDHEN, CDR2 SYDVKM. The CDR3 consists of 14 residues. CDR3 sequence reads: CASSLGGQVQRQFF. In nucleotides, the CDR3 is TGTGCCAGCAGTTTGGGTGGACAGGTCCAAAGGCAGTTCTTC.

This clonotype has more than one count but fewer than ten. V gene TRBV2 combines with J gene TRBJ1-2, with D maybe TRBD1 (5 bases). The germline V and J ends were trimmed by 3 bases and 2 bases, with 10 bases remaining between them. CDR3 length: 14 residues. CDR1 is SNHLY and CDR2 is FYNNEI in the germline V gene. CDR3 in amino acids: CASSEGPSNYGYTF. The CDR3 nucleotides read TGTGCCAGCAGTGAGGGACCCTCGAACTATGGCTACACCTTC.

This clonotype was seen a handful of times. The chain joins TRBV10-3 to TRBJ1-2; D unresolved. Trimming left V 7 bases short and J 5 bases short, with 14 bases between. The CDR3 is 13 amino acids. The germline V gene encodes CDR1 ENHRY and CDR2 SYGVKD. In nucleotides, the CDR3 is TGTGCCATCACGGCAGGCACCTCATATGGCTACACCTTC. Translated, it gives CAITAGTSYGYTF.

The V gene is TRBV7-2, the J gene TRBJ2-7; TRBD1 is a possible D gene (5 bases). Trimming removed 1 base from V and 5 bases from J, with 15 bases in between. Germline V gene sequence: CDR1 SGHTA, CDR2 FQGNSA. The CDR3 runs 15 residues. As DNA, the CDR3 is TGTGCCAGCAGCTTAGGGGGCAGGGAATTTGACGAGCAGTACTTC. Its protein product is CASSLGGREFDEQYF. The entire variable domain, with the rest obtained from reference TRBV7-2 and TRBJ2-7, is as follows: GAGVSQSPSNKVTEKGKDVELRCDPISGHTALYWYRQSLGQGLEFLIYFQGNSAPDKSGLPSDRFSAERTGGSVSTLTIQRTQQEDSAVYLCASSLGGREFDEQYFGPGTRLTVT.

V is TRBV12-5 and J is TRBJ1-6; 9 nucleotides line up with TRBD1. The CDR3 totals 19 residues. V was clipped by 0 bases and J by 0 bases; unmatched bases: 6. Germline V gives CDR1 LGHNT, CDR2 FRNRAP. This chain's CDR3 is CASGLVLGTGSSYNSPLHF. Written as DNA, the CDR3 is TGTGCTAGTGGTTTGGTTCTTGGGACAGGGAGCTCCTATAATTCACCCCTCCACTTT.

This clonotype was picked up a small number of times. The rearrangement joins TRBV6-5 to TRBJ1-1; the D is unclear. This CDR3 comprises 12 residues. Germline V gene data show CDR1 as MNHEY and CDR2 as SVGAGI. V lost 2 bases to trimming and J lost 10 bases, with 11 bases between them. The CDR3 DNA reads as TGTGCCAGCAGTTACCCGGGGTCCGGAGCTTTCTTT. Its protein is CASSYPGSGAFF.

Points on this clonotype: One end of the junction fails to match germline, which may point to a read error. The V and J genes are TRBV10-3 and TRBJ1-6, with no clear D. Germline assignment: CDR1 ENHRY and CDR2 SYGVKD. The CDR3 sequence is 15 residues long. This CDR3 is CAISESAEGNSSLHF. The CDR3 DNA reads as TGTGCCATCAGTGAGTCTGCGGAAGGGAATTCATCCCTCCACTTT.

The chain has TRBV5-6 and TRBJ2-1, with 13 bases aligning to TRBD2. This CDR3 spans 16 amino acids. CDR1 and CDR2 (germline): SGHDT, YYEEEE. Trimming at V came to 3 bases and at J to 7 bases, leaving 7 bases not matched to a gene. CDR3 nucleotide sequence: TGTGCCAGCAGCTCTCCAACTAGCGGGGGGGCTAATGAGCAGTTCTTC. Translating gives CASSSPTSGGANEQFF.

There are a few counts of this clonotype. The CDR3 sequence is CATALLGDPGIDTQYF. CDR3 DNA sequence: TGTGCCACCGCGCTACTAGGGGATCCGGGGATAGATACGCAGTATTTT. The chain recombines TRBV15 with TRBJ2-3; D may correspond to TRBD1 or TRBD2 (5 bases each). Germline V gene lookup returns CDR1 LNHNV and CDR2 YYDKDF (reference sequence). Trimming cost V 8 bases and J 5 bases, with 23 bases left between them. This CDR3 contains 16 residues.

CDR3 coding DNA: TGTGCCATGCAGGGGGTTGCCAATGAGCAGTTCTTC. This sequence encodes CAMQGVANEQFF. The gene calls are TRBV10-3 and TRBJ2-1, with 7 positions matching TRBD1. The CDR3 totals 12 residues. With V trimmed by 9 bases and J by 6 bases, 5 bases remained unmatched. Per the germline V gene, CDR1 is ENHRY and CDR2 is SYGVKD.

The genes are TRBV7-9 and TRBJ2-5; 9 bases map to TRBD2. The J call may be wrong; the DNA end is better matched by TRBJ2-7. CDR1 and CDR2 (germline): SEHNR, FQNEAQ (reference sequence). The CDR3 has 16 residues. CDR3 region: CASSLETSGPLYEQYF. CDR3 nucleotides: TGTGCCAGCAGCTTAGAGACTAGCGGCCCCCTATACGAGCAGTACTTC.

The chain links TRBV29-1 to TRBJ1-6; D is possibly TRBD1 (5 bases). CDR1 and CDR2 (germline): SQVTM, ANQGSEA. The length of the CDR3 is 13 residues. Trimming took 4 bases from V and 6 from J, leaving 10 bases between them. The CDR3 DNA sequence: TGCAGCGTTGCGGGGGACGGTAATTCACCCCTCCACTTT. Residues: CSVAGDGNSPLHF.

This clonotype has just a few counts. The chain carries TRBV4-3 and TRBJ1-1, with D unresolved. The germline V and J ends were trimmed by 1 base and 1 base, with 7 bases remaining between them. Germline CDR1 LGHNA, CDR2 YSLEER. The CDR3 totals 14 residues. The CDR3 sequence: CASSQVYRNTEAFF. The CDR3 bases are TGCGCCAGCAGCCAAGTCTACAGGAACACTGAAGCTTTCTTT.

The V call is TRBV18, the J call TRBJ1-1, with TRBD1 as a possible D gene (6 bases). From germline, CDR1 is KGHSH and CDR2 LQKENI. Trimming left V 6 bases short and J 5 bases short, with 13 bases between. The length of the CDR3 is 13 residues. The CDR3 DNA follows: TGTGCCAGCTCCCCTAGTCAGGGGACTGAAGCTTTCTTT. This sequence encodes CASSPSQGTEAFF.

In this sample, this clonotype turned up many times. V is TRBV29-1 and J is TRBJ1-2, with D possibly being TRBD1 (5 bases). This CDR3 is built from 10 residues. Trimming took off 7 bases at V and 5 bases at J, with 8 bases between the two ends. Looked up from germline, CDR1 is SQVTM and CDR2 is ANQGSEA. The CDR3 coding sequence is TGCAGCGCAGACAGTTATGGCTACACCTTC. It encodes CSADSYGYTF.

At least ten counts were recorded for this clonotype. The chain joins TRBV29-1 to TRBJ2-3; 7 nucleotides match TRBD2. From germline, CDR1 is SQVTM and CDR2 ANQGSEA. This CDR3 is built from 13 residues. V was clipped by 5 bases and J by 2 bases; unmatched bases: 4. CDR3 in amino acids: CSVLGGDTDTQYF. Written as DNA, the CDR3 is TGCAGCGTTCTGGGGGGGGACACAGATACGCAGTATTTT.

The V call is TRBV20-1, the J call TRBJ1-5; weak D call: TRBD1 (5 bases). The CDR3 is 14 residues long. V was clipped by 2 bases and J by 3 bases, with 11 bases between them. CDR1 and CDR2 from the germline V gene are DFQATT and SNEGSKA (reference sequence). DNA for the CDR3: TGCAGTGCTAGACCGGGGCAGTCCAATCAGCCCCAGCATTTT. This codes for CSARPGQSNQPQHF.